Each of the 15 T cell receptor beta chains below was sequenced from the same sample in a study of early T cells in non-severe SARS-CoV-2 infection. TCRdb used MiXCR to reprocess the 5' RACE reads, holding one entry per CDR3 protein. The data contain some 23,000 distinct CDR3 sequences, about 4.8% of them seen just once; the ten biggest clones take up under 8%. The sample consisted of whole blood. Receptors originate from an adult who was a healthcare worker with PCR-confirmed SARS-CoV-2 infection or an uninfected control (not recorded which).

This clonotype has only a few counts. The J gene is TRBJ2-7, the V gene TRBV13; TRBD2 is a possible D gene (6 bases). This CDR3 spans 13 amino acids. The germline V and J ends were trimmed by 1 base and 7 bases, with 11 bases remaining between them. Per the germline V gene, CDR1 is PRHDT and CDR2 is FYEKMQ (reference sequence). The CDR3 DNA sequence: TGTGCCAGCAGCTTAGTCCGTGGGAGGGAGCAGTACTTC. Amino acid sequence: CASSLVRGREQYF. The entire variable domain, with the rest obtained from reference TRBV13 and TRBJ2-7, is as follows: AAGVIQSPRHLIKEKRETATLKCYPIPRHDTVYWYQQGPGQDPQFLISFYEKMQSDKGSIPDRFSAQQFSDYHSELNMSSLELGDSALYFCASSLVRGREQYFGPGTRLTVT.

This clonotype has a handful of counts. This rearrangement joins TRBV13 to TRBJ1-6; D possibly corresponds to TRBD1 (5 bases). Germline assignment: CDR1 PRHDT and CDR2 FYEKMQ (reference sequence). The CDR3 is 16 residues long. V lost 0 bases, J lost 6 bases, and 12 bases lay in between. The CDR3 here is CASSLGVGGGNSPLHF. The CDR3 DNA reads TGTGCCAGCAGCTTAGGGGTCGGGGGAGGTAATTCACCCCTCCACTTT.

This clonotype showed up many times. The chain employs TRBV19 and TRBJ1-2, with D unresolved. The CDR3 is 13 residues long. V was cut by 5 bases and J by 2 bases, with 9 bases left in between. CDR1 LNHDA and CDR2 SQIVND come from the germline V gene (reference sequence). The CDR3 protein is CASSVGGNYGYTF. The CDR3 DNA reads TGTGCCAGTAGTGTCGGCGGAAACTATGGCTACACCTTC. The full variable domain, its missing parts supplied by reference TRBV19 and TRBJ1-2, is DGGITQSPKYLFRKEGQNVTLSCEQNLNHDAMYWYRQDPGQGLRLIYYSQIVNDFQKGDIAEGYSVSREKKESFPLTVTSAQKNPTAFYLCASSVGGNYGYTFGSGTRLTVV.

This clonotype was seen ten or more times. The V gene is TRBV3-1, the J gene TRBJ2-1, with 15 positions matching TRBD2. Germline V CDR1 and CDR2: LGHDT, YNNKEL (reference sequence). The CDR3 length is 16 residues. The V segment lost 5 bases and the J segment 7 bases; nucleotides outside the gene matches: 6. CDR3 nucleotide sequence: TGTGCCAGCAGCTCTGGGACTAGCGGGGGGAAGAATGAGCAGTTCTTC. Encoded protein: CASSSGTSGGKNEQFF.

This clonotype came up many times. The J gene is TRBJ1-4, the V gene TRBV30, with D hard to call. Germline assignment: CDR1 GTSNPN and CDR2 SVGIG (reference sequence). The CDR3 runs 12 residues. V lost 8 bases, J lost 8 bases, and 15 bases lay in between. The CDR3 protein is CALLRRGEKLFF. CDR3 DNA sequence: TGTGCCCTCCTTCGGCGGGGAGAAAAACTGTTTTTT.

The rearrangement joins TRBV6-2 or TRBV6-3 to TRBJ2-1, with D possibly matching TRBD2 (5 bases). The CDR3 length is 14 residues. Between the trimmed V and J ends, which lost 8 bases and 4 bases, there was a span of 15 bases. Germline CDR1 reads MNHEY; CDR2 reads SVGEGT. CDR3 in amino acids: CASGTRAQYNEQFF. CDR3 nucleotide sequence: TGTGCCAGCGGAACTAGGGCCCAATACAATGAGCAGTTCTTC.

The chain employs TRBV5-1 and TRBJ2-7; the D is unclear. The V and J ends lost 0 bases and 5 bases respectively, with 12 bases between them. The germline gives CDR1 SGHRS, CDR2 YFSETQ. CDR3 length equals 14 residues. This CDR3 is CASSLGGVFDEQYF. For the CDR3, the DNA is TGCGCCAGCAGCTTGGGTGGAGTGTTCGACGAGCAGTACTTC.

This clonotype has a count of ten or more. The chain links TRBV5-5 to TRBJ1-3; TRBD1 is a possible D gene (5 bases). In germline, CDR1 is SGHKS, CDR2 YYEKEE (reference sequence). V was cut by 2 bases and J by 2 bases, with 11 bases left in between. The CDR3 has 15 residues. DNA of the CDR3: TGTGCCAGCAGCTTCGGTGTAGGGGCTGGAAACACCATATATTTT. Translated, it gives CASSFGVGAGNTIYF.

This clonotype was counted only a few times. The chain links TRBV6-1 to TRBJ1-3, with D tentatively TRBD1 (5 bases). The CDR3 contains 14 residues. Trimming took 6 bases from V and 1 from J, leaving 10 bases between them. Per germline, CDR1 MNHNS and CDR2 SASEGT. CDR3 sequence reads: CASRAGTSGNTIYF. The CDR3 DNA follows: TGTGCCAGCAGAGCCGGGACTTCTGGAAACACCATATATTTT.

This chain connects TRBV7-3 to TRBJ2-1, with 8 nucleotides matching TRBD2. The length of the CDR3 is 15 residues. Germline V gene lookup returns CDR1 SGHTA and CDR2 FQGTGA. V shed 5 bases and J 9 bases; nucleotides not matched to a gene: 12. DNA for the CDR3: TGTGCCAGCAGCCTGCCCGGGACTAGAACTGTTGAGCAGTTCTTC. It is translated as CASSLPGTRTVEQFF.

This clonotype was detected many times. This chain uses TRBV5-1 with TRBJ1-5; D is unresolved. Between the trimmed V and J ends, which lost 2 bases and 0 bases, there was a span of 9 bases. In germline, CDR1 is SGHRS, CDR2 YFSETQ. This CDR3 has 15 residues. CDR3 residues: CASSFDGSSNQPQHF. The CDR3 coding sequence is TGCGCCAGCAGCTTCGACGGCTCTAGCAATCAGCCCCAGCATTTT. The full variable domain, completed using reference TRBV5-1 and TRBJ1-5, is KAGVTQTPRYLIKTRGQQVTLSCSPISGHRSVSWYQQTPGQGLQFLFEYFSETQRNKGNFPGRFSGRQFSNSRSEMNVSTLELGDSALYLCASSFDGSSNQPQHFGDGTRLSIL.

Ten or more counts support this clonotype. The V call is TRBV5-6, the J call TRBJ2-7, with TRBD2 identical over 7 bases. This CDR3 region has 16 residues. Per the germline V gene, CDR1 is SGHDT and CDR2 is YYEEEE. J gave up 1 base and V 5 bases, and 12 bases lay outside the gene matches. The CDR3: CASSQLPGRASYEQYF. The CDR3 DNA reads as TGTGCCAGCAGTCAGTTGCCAGGGAGGGCTTCCTACGAGCAGTACTTC.

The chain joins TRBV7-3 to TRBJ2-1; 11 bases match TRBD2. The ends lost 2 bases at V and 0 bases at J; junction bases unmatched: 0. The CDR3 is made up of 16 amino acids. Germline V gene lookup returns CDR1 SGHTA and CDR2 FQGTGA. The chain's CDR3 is CASSLLAGGSYNEQFF. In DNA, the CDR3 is TGTGCCAGCAGCTTACTAGCGGGGGGCTCCTACAATGAGCAGTTCTTC.

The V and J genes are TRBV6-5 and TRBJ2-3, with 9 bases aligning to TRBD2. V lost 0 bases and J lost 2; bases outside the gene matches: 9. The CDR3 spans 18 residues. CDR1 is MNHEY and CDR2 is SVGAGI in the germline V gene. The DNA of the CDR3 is TGTGCCAGCAGTTACTCTCTTCCGAGCGGGGGGATCACAGATACGCAGTATTTT. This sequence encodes CASSYSLPSGGITDTQYF.

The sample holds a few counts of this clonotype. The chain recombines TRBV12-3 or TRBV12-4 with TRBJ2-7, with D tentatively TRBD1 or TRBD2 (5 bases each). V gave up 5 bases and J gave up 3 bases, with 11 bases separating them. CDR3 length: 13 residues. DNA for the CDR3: TGTGCCAGCAGTCCGGGGCCTAGCTACGAGCAGTACTTC. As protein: CASSPGPSYEQYF.